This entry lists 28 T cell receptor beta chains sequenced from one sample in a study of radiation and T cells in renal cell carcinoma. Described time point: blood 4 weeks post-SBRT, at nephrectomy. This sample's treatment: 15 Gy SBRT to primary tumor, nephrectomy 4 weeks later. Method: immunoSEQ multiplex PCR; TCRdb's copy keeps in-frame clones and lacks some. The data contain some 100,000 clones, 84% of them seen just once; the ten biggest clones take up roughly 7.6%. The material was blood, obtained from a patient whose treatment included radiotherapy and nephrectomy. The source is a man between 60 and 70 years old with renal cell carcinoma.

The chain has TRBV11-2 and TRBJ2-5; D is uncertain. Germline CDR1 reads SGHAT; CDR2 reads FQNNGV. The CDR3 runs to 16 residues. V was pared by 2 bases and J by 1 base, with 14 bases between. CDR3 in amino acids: CASSLRLIAFQETQYF. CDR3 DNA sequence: TGTGCCAGCAGCTTACGCCTGATAGCCTTCCAAGAGACCCAGTACTTC.

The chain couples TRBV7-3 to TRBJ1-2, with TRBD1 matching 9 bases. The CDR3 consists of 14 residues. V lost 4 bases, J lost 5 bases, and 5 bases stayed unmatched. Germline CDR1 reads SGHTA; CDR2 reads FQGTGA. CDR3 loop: CASSSTGGRYGYTF. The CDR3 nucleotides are TGTGCCAGCAGCTCCACAGGGGGCAGATATGGCTACACCTTC.

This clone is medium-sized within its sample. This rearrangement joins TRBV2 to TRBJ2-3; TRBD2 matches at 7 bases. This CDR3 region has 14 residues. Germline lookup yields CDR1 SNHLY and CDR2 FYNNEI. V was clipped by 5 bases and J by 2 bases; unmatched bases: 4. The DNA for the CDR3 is TGTGCCAGCAGTCCCGGGACTAACACAGATACGCAGTATTTT. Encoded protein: CASSPGTNTDTQYF.

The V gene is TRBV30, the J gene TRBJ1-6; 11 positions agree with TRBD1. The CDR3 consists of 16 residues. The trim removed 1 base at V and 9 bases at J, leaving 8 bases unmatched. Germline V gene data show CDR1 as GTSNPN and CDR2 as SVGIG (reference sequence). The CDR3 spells CAWSATWTGGLSPLHF. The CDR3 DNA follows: TGTGCCTGGAGTGCCACCTGGACAGGGGGCCTTTCACCCCTCCACTTT. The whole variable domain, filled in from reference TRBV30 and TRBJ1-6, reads SQTIHQWPATLVQPVGSPLSLECTVEGTSNPNLYWYRQAAGRGLQLLFYSVGIGQISSEVPQNLSASRPQDRQFILSSKKLLLSDSGFYLCAWSATWTGGLSPLHFGNGTRLTVT.

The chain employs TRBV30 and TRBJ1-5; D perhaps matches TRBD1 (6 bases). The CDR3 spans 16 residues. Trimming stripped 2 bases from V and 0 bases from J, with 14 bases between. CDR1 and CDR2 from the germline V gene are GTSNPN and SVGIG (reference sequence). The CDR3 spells CAWSSQGWNSNQPQHF. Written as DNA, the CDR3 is TGTGCCTGGAGTTCCCAGGGGTGGAATAGCAATCAGCCCCAGCATTTT.

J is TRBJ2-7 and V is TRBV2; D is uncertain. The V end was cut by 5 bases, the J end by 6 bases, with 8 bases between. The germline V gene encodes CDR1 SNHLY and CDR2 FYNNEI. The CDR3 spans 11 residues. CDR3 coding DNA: TGTGCCAGCAGTACCTTGGCCGAGCAGTACTTC. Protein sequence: CASSTLAEQYF. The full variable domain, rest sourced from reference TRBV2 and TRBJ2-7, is EPEVTQTPSHQVTQMGQEVILRCVPISNHLYFYWYRQILGQKVEFLVSFYNNEISEKSEIFDDQFSVERPDGSNFTLKIRSTKLEDSAMYFCASSTLAEQYFGPGTRLTVT.

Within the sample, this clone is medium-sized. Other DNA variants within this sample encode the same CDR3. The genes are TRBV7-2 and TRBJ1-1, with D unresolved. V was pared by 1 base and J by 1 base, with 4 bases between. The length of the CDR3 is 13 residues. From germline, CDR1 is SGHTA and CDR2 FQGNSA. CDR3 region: CASSLGQNTEAFF. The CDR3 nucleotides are TGTGCCAGCAGCTTAGGACAGAACACTGAAGCTTTCTTT.

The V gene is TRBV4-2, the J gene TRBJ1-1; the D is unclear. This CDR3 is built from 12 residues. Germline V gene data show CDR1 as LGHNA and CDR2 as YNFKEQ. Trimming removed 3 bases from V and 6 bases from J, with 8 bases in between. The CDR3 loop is CASSQSRAEAFF. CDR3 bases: TGTGCCAGCAGCCAGTCCCGCGCTGAAGCTTTCTTT.

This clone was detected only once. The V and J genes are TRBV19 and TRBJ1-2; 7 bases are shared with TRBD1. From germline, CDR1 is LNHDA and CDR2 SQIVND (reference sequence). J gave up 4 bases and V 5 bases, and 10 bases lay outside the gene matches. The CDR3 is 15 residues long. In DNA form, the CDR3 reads TGTGCCAGTAGTGCCCAGACAGGGCTTGGCTATGGCTACACCTTC. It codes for CASSAQTGLGYGYTF.

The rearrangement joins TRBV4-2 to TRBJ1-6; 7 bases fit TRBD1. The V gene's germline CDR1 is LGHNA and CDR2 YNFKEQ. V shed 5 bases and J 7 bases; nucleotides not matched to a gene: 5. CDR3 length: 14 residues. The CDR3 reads CASSSSRGNSPLHF. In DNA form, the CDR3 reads TGTGCCAGCAGCTCTAGCAGGGGGAATTCACCCCTCCACTTT.

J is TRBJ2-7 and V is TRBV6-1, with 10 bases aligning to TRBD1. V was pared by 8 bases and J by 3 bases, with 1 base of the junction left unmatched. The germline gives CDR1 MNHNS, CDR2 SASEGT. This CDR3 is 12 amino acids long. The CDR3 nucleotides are TGTGCCAGCCGGGACAGGGGCTACGAGCAGTACTTC. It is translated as CASRDRGYEQYF.

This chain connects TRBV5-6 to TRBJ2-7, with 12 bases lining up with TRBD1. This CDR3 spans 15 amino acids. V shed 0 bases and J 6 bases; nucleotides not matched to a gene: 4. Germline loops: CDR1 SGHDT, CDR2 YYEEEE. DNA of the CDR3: TGTGCCAGCAGCTTGGCCGGGACAGGGGGCGCCGAGCAGTACTTC. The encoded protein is CASSLAGTGGAEQYF.

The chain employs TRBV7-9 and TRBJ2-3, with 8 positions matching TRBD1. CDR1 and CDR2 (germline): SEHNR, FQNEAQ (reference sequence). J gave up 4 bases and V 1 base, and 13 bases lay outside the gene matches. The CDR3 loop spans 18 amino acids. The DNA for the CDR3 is TGTGCCAGCAGCTTAGTCATAGGCGCAGGGGGCATTTCAGATACGCAGTATTTT. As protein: CASSLVIGAGGISDTQYF.

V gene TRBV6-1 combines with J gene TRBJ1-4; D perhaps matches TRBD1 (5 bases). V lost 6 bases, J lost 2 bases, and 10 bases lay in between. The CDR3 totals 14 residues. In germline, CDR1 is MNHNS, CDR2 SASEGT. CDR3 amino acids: CASRGGVTNEKLFF. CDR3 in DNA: TGTGCCAGCAGGGGGGGGGTCACTAATGAAAAACTGTTTTTT.

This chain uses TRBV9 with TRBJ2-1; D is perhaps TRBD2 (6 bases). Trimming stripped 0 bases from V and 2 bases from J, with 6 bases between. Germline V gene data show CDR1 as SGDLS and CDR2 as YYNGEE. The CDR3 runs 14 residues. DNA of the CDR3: TGTGCCAGCAGCGTAGGGGAGGCCTACAATGAGCAGTTCTTC. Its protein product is CASSVGEAYNEQFF.

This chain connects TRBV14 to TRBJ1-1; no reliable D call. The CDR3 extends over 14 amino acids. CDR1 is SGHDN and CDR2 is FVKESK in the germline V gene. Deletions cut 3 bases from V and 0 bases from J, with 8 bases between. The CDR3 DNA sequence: TGTGCCAGCAGCCATGGGGATTTGAACACTGAAGCTTTCTTT. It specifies CASSHGDLNTEAFF.

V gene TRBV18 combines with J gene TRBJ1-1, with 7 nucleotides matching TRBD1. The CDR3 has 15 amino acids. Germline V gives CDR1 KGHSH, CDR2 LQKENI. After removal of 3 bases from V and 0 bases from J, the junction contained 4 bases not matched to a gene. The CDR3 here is CASSPTTGMNTEAFF. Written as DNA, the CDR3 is TGTGCCAGCTCACCTACGACAGGGATGAACACTGAAGCTTTCTTT.

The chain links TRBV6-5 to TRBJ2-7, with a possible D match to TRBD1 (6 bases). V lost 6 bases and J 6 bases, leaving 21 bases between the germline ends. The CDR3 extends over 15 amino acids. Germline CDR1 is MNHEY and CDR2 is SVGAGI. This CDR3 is CASRLLSRGSSEQYF. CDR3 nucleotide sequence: TGTGCCAGCAGACTCCTTTCGAGGGGGAGCTCCGAGCAGTACTTC.

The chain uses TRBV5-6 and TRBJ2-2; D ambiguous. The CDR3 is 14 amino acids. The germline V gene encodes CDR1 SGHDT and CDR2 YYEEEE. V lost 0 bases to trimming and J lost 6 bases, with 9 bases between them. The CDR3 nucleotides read TGTGCCAGCAGCTTGGTAACGGAGTCCGGGGAGCTGTTTTTT. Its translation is CASSLVTESGELFF.

The CDR3 loop is CASSRLSSADEKLFF. CDR3 nucleotides: TGTGCCAGCAGCCGATTGTCGTCTGCTGATGAAAAACTGTTTTTT. V and J are TRBV11-2 and TRBJ1-4; D gene ambiguous. Germline CDR1 SGHAT, CDR2 FQNNGV. V was clipped by 5 bases and J by 6 bases, with 16 bases between them. The CDR3 is 15 residues long.

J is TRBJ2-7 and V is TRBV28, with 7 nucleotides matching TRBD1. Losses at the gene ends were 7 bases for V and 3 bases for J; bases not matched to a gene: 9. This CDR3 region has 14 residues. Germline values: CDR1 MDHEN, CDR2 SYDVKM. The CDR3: CASTFDRASYEQYF. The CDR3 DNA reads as TGTGCCAGCACCTTTGACAGGGCTAGCTACGAGCAGTACTTC.

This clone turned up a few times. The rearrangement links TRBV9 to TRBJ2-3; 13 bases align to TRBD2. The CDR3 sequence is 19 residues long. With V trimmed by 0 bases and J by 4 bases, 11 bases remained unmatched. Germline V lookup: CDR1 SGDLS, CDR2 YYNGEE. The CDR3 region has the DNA TGTGCCAGCAGCGTAGCCCCGGGACTAGCGGGAAGGAGGGCAGATACGCAGTATTTT. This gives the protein CASSVAPGLAGRRADTQYF. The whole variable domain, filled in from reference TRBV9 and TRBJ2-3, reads DSGVTQTPKHLITATGQRVTLRCSPRSGDLSVYWYQQSLDQGLQFLIQYYNGEERAKGNILERFSAQQFPDLHSELNLSSLELGDSALYFCASSVAPGLAGRRADTQYFGPGTRLTVL.

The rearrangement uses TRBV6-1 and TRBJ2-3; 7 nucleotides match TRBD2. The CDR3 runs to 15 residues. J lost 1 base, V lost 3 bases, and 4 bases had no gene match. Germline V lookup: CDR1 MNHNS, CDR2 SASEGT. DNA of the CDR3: TGTGCCAGCAGTGAGATCGCGGGGGGCACAGATACGCAGTATTTT. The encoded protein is CASSEIAGGTDTQYF.

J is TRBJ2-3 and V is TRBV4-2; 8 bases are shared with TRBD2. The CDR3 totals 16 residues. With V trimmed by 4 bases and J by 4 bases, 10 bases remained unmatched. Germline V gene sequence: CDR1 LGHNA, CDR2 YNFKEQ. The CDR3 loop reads CASSPLLAEVADTQYF. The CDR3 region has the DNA TGTGCCAGCAGCCCACTACTAGCGGAAGTAGCAGATACGCAGTATTTT.

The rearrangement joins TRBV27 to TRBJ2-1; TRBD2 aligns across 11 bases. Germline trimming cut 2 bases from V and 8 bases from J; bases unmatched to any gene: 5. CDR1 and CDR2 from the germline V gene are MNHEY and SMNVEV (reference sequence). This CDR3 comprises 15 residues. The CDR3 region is CASSLALAGGYEQFF. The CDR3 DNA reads TGTGCCAGCAGTTTAGCCCTAGCGGGAGGCTATGAGCAGTTCTTC.

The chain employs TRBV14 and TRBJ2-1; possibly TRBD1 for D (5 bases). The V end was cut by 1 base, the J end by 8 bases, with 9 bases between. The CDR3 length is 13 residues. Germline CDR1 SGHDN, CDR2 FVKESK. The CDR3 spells CASSQVWGYEQFF. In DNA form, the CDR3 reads TGTGCCAGCAGCCAAGTTTGGGGCTATGAGCAGTTCTTC.

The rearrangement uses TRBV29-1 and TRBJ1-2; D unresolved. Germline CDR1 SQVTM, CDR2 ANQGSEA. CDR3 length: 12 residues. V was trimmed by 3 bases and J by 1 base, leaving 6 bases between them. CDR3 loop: CSVEADNYGYTF. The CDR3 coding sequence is TGCAGCGTTGAGGCAGATAACTATGGCTACACCTTC.

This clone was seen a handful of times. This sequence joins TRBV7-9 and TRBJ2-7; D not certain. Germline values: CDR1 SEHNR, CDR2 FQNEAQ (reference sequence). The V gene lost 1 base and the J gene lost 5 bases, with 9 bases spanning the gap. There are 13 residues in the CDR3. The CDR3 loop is CASSLVALDEQYF. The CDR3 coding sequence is TGTGCCAGCAGCTTAGTGGCCTTAGACGAGCAGTACTTC.